The 4 T cell receptor beta chains below come from one sample, sequenced in a study of PD-L1 blockade in urothelial cancer. Sequenced by immunoSEQ multiplex PCR; TCRdb stores in-frame clones only, minus some. Found here are tens of thousands of clones, around 87% of them singletons; the top ten hold around 16%. The source was PBMCs, collected around atezolizumab (anti-PD-L1) treatment. The receptors originated from a woman aged 55-69 years with urothelial cancer.

The J gene is TRBJ2-2, the V gene TRBV5-1, with 7 bases fitting TRBD1. CDR3 size: 15 residues. Germline CDR1 and CDR2: SGHRS and YFSETQ. The trim removed 2 bases at V and 3 bases at J, leaving 4 bases unmatched. CDR3 protein: CASSFGQAYTGELFF. CDR3 sequence (DNA): TGCGCCAGCAGCTTTGGACAGGCATACACCGGGGAGCTGTTTTTT.

The V gene is TRBV7-2, the J gene TRBJ1-1; D is unresolved. The CDR3 covers 14 residues. The germline gives CDR1 SGHTA, CDR2 FQGNSA. Trimming left V 0 bases short and J 4 bases short, with 9 bases between. The CDR3 region is CASSLAWAATEAFF. For the CDR3, the DNA is TGTGCCAGCAGCTTAGCATGGGCAGCCACTGAAGCTTTCTTT.

The rearrangement links TRBV7-8 to TRBJ2-7; 9 bases are a match to TRBD1. This CDR3 spans 20 amino acids. V lost 6 bases and J lost 1; bases outside the gene matches: 22. Germline V gene sequence: CDR1 SGHVS, CDR2 FQNEAQ. The CDR3 here is CASSLWAFLDRGLISYEQYF. In DNA, the CDR3 is TGTGCCAGCAGTCTCTGGGCGTTCTTGGACAGGGGCTTAATATCCTACGAGCAGTACTTC.

The genes are TRBV7-2 and TRBJ2-3; 7 bases fit TRBD2. Trimming at V came to 0 bases and at J to 7 bases, leaving 13 bases not matched to a gene. Germline V gives CDR1 SGHTA, CDR2 FQGNSA. This CDR3 comprises 17 residues. This CDR3 reads CASSLALTGGGRNTQYF. The CDR3 nucleotides are TGTGCCAGCAGCTTAGCGCTGACGGGAGGTGGTAGGAATACGCAGTATTTT.